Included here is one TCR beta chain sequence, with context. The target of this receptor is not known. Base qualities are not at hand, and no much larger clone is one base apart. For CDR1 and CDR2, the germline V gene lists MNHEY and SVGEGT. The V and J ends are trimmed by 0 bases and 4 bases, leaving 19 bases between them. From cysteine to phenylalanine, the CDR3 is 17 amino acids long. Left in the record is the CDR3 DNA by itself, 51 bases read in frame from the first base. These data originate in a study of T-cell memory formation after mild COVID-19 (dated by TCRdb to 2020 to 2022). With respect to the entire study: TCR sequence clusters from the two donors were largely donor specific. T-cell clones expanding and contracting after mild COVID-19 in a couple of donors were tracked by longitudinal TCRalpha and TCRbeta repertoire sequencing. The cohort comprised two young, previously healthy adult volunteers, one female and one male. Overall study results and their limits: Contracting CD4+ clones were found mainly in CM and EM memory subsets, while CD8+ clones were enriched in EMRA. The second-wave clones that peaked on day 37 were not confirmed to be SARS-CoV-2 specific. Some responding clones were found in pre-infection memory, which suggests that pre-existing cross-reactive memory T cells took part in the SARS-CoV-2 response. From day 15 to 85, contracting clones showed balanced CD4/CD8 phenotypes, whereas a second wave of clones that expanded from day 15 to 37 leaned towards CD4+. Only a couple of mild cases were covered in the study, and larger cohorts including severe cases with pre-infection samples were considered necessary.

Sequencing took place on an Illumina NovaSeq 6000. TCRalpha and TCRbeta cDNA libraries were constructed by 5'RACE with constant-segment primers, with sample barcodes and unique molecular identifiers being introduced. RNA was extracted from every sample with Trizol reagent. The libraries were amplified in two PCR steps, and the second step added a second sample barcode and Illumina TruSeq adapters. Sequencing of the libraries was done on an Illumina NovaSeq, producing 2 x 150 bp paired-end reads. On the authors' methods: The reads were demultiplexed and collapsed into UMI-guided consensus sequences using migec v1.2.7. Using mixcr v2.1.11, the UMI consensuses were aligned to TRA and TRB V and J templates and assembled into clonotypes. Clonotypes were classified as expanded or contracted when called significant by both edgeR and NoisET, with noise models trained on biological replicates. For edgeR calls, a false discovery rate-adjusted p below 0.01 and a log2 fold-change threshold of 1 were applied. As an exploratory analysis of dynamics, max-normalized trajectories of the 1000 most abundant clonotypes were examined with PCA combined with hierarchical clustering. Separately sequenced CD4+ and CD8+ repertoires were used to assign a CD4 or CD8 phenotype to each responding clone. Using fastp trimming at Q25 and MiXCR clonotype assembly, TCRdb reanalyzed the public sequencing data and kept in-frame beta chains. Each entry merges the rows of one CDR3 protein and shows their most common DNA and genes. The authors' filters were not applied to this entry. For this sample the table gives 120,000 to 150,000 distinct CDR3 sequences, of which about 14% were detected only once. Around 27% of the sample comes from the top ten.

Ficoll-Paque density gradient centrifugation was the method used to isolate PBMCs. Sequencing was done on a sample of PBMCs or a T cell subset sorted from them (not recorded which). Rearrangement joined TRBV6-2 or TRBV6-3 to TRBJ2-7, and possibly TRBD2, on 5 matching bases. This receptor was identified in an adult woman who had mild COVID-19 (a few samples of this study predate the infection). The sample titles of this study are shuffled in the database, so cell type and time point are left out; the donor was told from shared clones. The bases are TGTGCCAGCAGTTACTCGAGCCTCACGGGATCGGGGTACGAGCAGTACTTC. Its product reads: CASSYSSLTGSGYEQYF.